This T cell receptor (beta chain) was observed in a study of T cell responses to AZD1222 COVID-19 vaccine. Study-level background: Pooled in the analysis were second doses at about 4 or about 12 weeks. Points from the study as a whole: The study reported that nearly half of spike-specific TCRs target unmutated variant regions. There were repertoire samples only from the period after the peak T cell response.

The protocol was immunoSEQ multiplex PCR, while the TCRdb copy is restricted to in-frame clones and leaves out a portion. The sample yields 130,000 to 150,000 clones, over 75% seen once. The length of the CDR3 is 15 residues. With 5 bases clipped from V and 8 bases from J, the junction kept 3 bases outside the gene matches. Germline-derived CDR1 and CDR2 are SGHTA and FQGNSA. Regarding this clone: Its antigen is not identified.

V and J are TRBV7-2 and TRBJ2-1, with TRBD2 matching 16 bases. The sample in question was peripheral blood, obtained on day 0 of AZD1222 vaccination. This sequence was found in an adult in good health. CDR3 sequence reads: CASSGGLAGGDEQFF. CDR3 in DNA: TGTGCCAGCAGCGGGGGACTAGCGGGAGGGGATGAGCAGTTCTTC.